This T cell receptor (beta chain) stems from a study of cytomegalovirus exposure and HLA in healthy donors. Study observations and caveats: Serostatus for CMV was the only available immune exposure information. Reportedly, cytomegalovirus status was diagnosed with high sensitivity and specificity.

A note on this clone: Its specificity is unknown.

CDR3 length: 13 residues. V lost 5 bases to trimming and J lost 5 bases, with 12 bases between them. Per germline, CDR1 PRHDT and CDR2 FYEKMQ (reference sequence). The primer mix had 60 Vbeta and 13 Jbeta primers. Using immunoSEQ multiplex PCR, the repertoire was profiled, and TCRdb retains in-frame clones only, with some absent. This table lists about 200,000 clones. The origin of this receptor is a boy younger than 18 in good health and CMV-seronegative. V is TRBV13 and J is TRBJ2-5; no clear D. Sequencing was performed on PBMCs. CDR3 region: CASSPAAFETQYF. CDR3 in DNA: TGTGCCAGCAGCCCAGCAGCGTTCGAGACCCAGTACTTC.